Following are 14 T cell receptor beta chains from one sample sequenced in a study of Ad26.COV2.S vaccination and SARS-CoV-2 variants. Data came from immunoSEQ multiplex PCR; TCRdb stores just in-frame clones and leaves some out. The sample includes 75,000 to 100,000 clones, more than 65% of them seen just once. Sequenced material: peripheral blood, taken after recovery from COVID-19. Receptors were obtained from a human donor who had recovered from COVID-19.

This sequence joins TRBV5-5 and TRBJ2-3; possibly TRBD2 for D (6 bases). V was clipped by 4 bases and J by 11 bases, with 20 bases between them. The CDR3 covers 14 residues. Germline CDR1 reads SGHKS; CDR2 reads YYEKEE (reference sequence). The CDR3 is CASSLEGRGEEQYF. DNA for the CDR3: TGTGCCAGCAGCCTGGAGGGGAGAGGCGAAGAGCAGTATTTT.

The genes are TRBV5-1 and TRBJ1-2; the D is unclear. The germline gives CDR1 SGHRS, CDR2 YFSETQ. This CDR3 is built from 17 residues. Trimming took 0 bases from V and 5 from J, leaving 20 bases between them. CDR3 coding DNA: TGCGCCAGCAGCTTGGTTGGGCCTCCTTCACCCGCTTATGGCTACACCTTC. The encoded protein is CASSLVGPPSPAYGYTF.

The chain joins TRBV27 to TRBJ2-5; D might be TRBD2 (5 bases). The CDR3 covers 15 residues. Germline V gives CDR1 MNHEY, CDR2 SMNVEV (reference sequence). Trimming stripped 0 bases from V and 1 base from J, with 9 bases between. In DNA form, the CDR3 reads TGTGCCAGCAGTTTATCAGGCGCGGGCCAAGAGACCCAGTACTTC. It encodes CASSLSGAGQETQYF.

The chain carries TRBV19 and TRBJ1-5; 11 bases are a match to TRBD1. Germline lookup yields CDR1 LNHDA and CDR2 SQIVND (reference sequence). Trimming cost V 4 bases and J 2 bases; bases outside gene matches: 7. The CDR3 is 17 amino acids. The CDR3 nucleotides are TGTGCCAGTAGTACCCGGACAGGGGGCGAGGGCAATCAGCCCCAGCATTTT. Its translation: CASSTRTGGEGNQPQHF. Full variable domain (missing parts from reference TRBV19 and TRBJ1-5): DGGITQSPKYLFRKEGQNVTLSCEQNLNHDAMYWYRQDPGQGLRLIYYSQIVNDFQKGDIAEGYSVSREKKESFPLTVTSAQKNPTAFYLCASSTRTGGEGNQPQHFGDGTRLSIL.

Only one count was recorded for this clone. The V call is TRBV19, the J call TRBJ2-3; TRBD2 aligns across 10 bases. Germline values: CDR1 LNHDA, CDR2 SQIVND (reference sequence). The V and J ends lost 6 bases and 4 bases, in that order; junction bases with no gene match: 7. The CDR3 has 15 residues. CDR3 sequence (DNA): TGTGCCAGTAGGGTGGGGACTAGCGAACCAGATACGCAGTATTTT. This codes for CASRVGTSEPDTQYF.

This chain connects TRBV7-9 to TRBJ1-4; no definite D call. In germline, CDR1 is SEHNR, CDR2 FQNEAQ (reference sequence). The CDR3 consists of 12 residues. Trimming cost V 7 bases and J 7 bases, with 10 bases left between them. Written as DNA, the CDR3 is TGTGCCAGCACAGAATATGGTGAAAAACTGTTTTTT. Amino acids: CASTEYGEKLFF.

V gene TRBV28 combines with J gene TRBJ2-7; the match to TRBD1 covers 8 bases. The CDR3 spans 15 residues. Unmatched junction bases numbered 11, after V lost 5 bases and J lost 5 bases. Germline lookup yields CDR1 MDHEN and CDR2 SYDVKM. CDR3 loop: CASSRNRTGTHEQYF. DNA for the CDR3: TGTGCCAGCAGTAGAAATCGGACAGGGACCCACGAGCAGTACTTC.

This chain links TRBV11-2 with TRBJ2-7; perhaps TRBD2 as D (6 bases). The V end was cut by 6 bases, the J end by 7 bases, with 16 bases between. This CDR3 comprises 13 residues. The germline CDR1 and CDR2 sequences are SGHAT and FQNNGV. The DNA for the CDR3 is TGTGCCAGCAGGACGGGACTCAGTAGGGAGCAGTACTTC. This gives the protein CASRTGLSREQYF. The full variable domain, its missing parts supplied by reference TRBV11-2 and TRBJ2-7, is EAGVAQSPRYKIIEKRQSVAFWCNPISGHATLYWYQQILGQGPKLLIQFQNNGVVDDSQLPKDRFSAERLKGVDSTLKIQPAKLEDSAVYLCASRTGLSREQYFGPGTRLTVT.

V gene TRBV5-5 combines with J gene TRBJ2-7, with TRBD1 as a possible D gene (5 bases). Germline-derived CDR1 and CDR2 are SGHKS and YYEKEE (reference sequence). V was pared by 0 bases and J by 6 bases, with 7 bases between. This CDR3 has 12 residues. DNA of the CDR3: TGTGCCAGCAGCTTGGTAGGGGCCGAGCAGTACTTC. Its protein product is CASSLVGAEQYF.

The chain recombines TRBV9 with TRBJ1-4; no clear D gene. The CDR3 is 15 amino acids. CDR1 and CDR2 (germline): SGDLS, YYNGEE. Trimming took 0 bases from V and 3 from J, leaving 9 bases between them. The CDR3 loop reads CASSVADGPNEKLFF. The DNA of the CDR3 is TGTGCCAGCAGCGTAGCCGACGGACCTAATGAAAAACTGTTTTTT.

About this clone: A read error may produce the germline difference seen at one junction end. The chain is built from TRBV5-1 and TRBJ1-1; possible D gene TRBD1, 5 bases. Germline-derived CDR1 and CDR2 are SGHRS and YFSETQ. The CDR3 is 16 residues long. The CDR3, as DNA: TGCGCCAGCACCTTGTATGCTCTGACAGAAAACACTGAAGCTTTCTTT. It specifies CASTLYALTENTEAFF.

The CDR3 loop is CASSWDDPGGYTF. CDR3 DNA: TGTGCCAGCAGCTGGGATGACCCGGGTGGCTACACCTTC. V usage is TRBV5-4 and J usage is TRBJ1-2; D is unresolved. Trimming took off 3 bases at V and 7 bases at J, with 13 bases between the two ends. CDR3 size: 13 residues. The germline V gene has CDR1 SGHNT and CDR2 YYREEE (reference sequence). The variable domain in full, with the rest retrieved from reference TRBV5-4 and TRBJ1-2, is ETGVTQSPTHLIKTRGQQVTLRCSSQSGHNTVSWYQQALGQGPQFIFQYYREEENGRGNFPPRFSGLQFPNYSSELNVNALELDDSALYLCASSWDDPGGYTFGSGTRLTVV.

V is TRBV24-1 and J is TRBJ1-1; TRBD1 matches 8 bases. V dropped 4 bases and J dropped 11; count of bases not matched to a gene: 8. CDR3 size: 13 residues. The germline gives CDR1 KGHDR, CDR2 SFDVKD. The CDR3 bases are TGTGCCACCAGTGAACTCGGGACAGGCGGGGCTTTCTTT. It codes for CATSELGTGGAFF.

The chain is built from TRBV11-2 and TRBJ2-2; 7 bases fit TRBD2. This CDR3 has 15 amino acids. Trimming removed 4 bases from V and 5 bases from J; junction bases left unmatched: 7. Germline CDR1 is SGHAT and CDR2 is FQNNGV. The CDR3 nucleotides are TGTGCCAGCAGCTCCCACGGGGAGGGGACCGGGGAGCTGTTTTTT. Translating it yields CASSSHGEGTGELFF.